A single T cell receptor beta chain is shown here with its context. Antigen specificity is unknown. The data were taken from a study of CD8 T cells in Susac syndrome. Notes on the study in general: Acknowledgment was made by the study that its TCR sequencing and HLA analysis involved a relatively small number of individuals.

The study sequenced TCR beta in blood CD8+ and CD4+ T cells. The authors negatively isolated CD8+ and CD4+ T cells and FACS-enriched TEMRA cells. Random hexamers primed reverse transcription of 0.5 to 1 ug RNA. Across 54 Vbeta and 13 Jbeta, TCR beta CDR3 was amplified with immunoSEQ multiplex PCR. MiXCR, applied by TCRdb to the immunoSEQ multiplex PCR reads, yields one record per CDR3 protein. The repertoire holds 150,000 to 200,000 distinct CDR3 sequences, with about 91% as singletons. V lost 4 bases to trimming and J lost 1 base, with 11 bases between them. The CDR3 runs 15 residues. Per germline, CDR1 SGHRS and CDR2 YFSETQ.

The sequencing sample was made of CD4+ T cells from PBMCs. The chain recombines TRBV5-1 with TRBJ2-2; D is perhaps TRBD1 or TRBD2 (5 bases each). This receptor was taken from a human donor with Susac syndrome. CDR3 nucleotide sequence: TGCGCCAGCAGCCGAGGGACCGAGAACACCGGGGAGCTGTTTTTT. It is translated as CASSRGTENTGELFF.